This is a list of T cell receptor beta chains from one sample in a study of T cell responses to AZD1222 COVID-19 vaccine. Profiling relied on immunoSEQ multiplex PCR, and the TCRdb table lists in-frame clones only, not all of them. The sample shows some 120,000 clones, around 86% of them seen only once. The sequenced sample was peripheral blood, obtained on day 0 of AZD1222 vaccination. The source is an adult in good health. CDR3s include the opening cysteine and the closing phenylalanine or tryptophan. D genes are given only for firm matches. Size tells how often a clone was seen (once, few, many) or the class of an expanded clone, and some rows leave it out.

cdr3_length,d_call,v_call,j_call,clone_size,cdr3_nt,cdr3_aa
13,-,TRBV18,TRBJ2-1,-,TGTGCCAGCTCCTCCGGTGGGACAATCGAGCAGTTCTTC,CASSSGGTIEQFF
13,-,TRBV19,TRBJ1-2,-,TGTGCCAGTAGTATCGGTCTCTTCTATGGCTACACCTTC,CASSIGLFYGYTF
14,TRBD1,TRBV6-5,TRBJ2-2,-,TGTGCCAGCATAGGGACAGGGAACACCGGGGAGCTGTTTTTT,CASIGTGNTGELFF
14,-,TRBV5-4,TRBJ1-2,-,TGTGCCAGCAGCACCGCGACGGAGAACTATGGCTACACCTTC,CASSTATENYGYTF
12,-,TRBV6-2/TRBV6-3,TRBJ1-1,-,TGTGCCAGCAGCCTACGTAGGACTGAAGCTTTCTTT,CASSLRRTEAFF
14,-,TRBV2,TRBJ1-1,-,TGTGCCAGCAGTGAACGCCAGGGACGCACTGAAGCTTTCTTT,CASSERQGRTEAFF
15,TRBD1,TRBV5-4,TRBJ2-5,-,TGTGCCAGCAGCACGGACAGGTTTTGGCAAGAGACCCAGTACTTC,CASSTDRFWQETQYF
16,-,TRBV6-1,TRBJ2-7,-,TGTGCCAGCAGTGGGGGGGAAACAGCCCTCACCTACGAGCAGTACTTC,CASSGGETALTYEQYF
16,-,TRBV15,TRBJ2-3,once,TGTGCCACCAGCAGAGGACCCAGCGGACTGTCAGATACGCAGTATTTT,CATSRGPSGLSDTQYF
14,-,TRBV10-3,TRBJ1-2,once,TGTGCCATCAGTGCGGGGCAGGGATCGGATGGCTACACCTTC,CAISAGQGSDGYTF
14,-,TRBV4-3,TRBJ1-5,few,TGCGCCAGCAGCCCTCAGTACGGCAATCAGCCCCAGCATTTT,CASSPQYGNQPQHF
14,-,TRBV28,TRBJ2-3,-,TGTGCCAGCAACCAGGAAAGAAGGACAGATACGCAGTATTTT,CASNQERRTDTQYF
13,-,TRBV6-5,TRBJ2-1,-,TGTGCCAGCAGTTACCCCCCCATACGTGAGCAGTTCTTC,CASSYPPIREQFF
12,-,TRBV2,TRBJ2-5,-,TGTGCCACCGCAGGGTTCACCGGGACCCAGTACTTC,CATAGFTGTQYF
17,TRBD2,TRBV7-9,TRBJ2-3,-,TGTGCCAGCAGCACAAGGCCGACTAGCGGGGGCACAGATACGCAGTATTTT,CASSTRPTSGGTDTQYF
12,-,TRBV6-4,TRBJ2-1,-,TGTGCCAGCAGCGGAAGCCACAATGAGCAGTTCTTC,CASSGSHNEQFF
16,TRBD1,TRBV27,TRBJ2-1,-,TGTGCCAGCAACCAGGGGGTACAGAGCTCCTACAATGAGCAGTTCTTC,CASNQGVQSSYNEQFF
13,-,TRBV5-1,TRBJ2-5,-,TGCGCCAGCAGCTTTGAGGGGTCTGAGACCCAGTACTTC,CASSFEGSETQYF
16,-,TRBV9,TRBJ1-6,-,TGTGCCAGCAGCGTAGCTGGGGGTTCCTATAATTCACCCCTCCACTTT,CASSVAGGSYNSPLHF
12,-,TRBV2,TRBJ2-1,-,TGTGCCAGCCGCCGGGTGCACAATGAGCAGTTCTTC,CASRRVHNEQFF
13,-,TRBV19,TRBJ1-5,-,TGTGCCAGTAGTACCAGGGGTTATCAGCCCCAGCATTTT,CASSTRGYQPQHF
16,-,TRBV6-5,TRBJ2-2,once,TGTGCCAGCACTTACTCAACAATGACGAACACCGGGGAGCTGTTTTTT,CASTYSTMTNTGELFF
13,-,TRBV19,TRBJ1-2,-,TGTGCCAGTAGTATATCCCGGGAGACCCGCTACACCTTC,CASSISRETRYTF
14,-,TRBV6-1,TRBJ2-5,-,TGTGCCAGCAGTGAATCAACAGGACAAGAGACCCAGTACTTC,CASSESTGQETQYF
13,-,TRBV18,TRBJ2-1,-,TGTGCCAGCTCACCGACACAGGGTAATGAGCAGTTCTTC,CASSPTQGNEQFF
14,TRBD1,TRBV5-1,TRBJ1-3,once,TGCGCCAGCAGCCCGGGGACAGGCGGAAACACCATATATTTT,CASSPGTGGNTIYF
12,-,TRBV12-5,TRBJ2-5,-,TGTGCTAGTGGGACGGGTGGTTGGACCCAGTACTTC,CASGTGGWTQYF
14,TRBD1,TRBV23-1,TRBJ1-5,-,TGCGCCAGCAGTGCCGACAGGGGTGGTCGGCCCCAGCATTTT,CASSADRGGRPQHF
17,-,TRBV3-1/TRBV3-2,TRBJ2-3,-,TGTGCCAGCAGCCAAGGGAGGCGGGGCGGTCCCCCAGATACGCAGTATTTT,CASSQGRRGGPPDTQYF
14,-,TRBV2,TRBJ2-5,-,TGTGCCAGCAACCAGTGGGGGCGGCAAGAGACCCAGTACTTC,CASNQWGRQETQYF
13,TRBD1,TRBV6-1,TRBJ1-1,-,TGTGCCAGCAGTGAATCAGACAGGGGGCGGGCTTTCTTT,CASSESDRGRAFF
13,-,TRBV9,TRBJ1-5,-,TGTGCCAGCAGCCCGGATCCGGGGCAGCCCCAGCATTTT,CASSPDPGQPQHF
14,-,TRBV2,TRBJ2-7,-,TGTGCCAGCAGGCCCGCGGGGAACTCCTACGAGCAGTACTTC,CASRPAGNSYEQYF
16,-,TRBV21-1,TRBJ2-3,-,TGTGCCAGCAGCAGGTTCCACAGGTCGAGCACAGATACGCAGTATTTT,CASSRFHRSSTDTQYF
16,TRBD2,TRBV3-1/TRBV3-2,TRBJ2-3,-,TGTGCCAGCAGCCACGGTAGCGGGAGGCCAATTGGTACGCAGTATTTT,CASSHGSGRPIGTQYF
15,TRBD2,TRBV5-1,TRBJ2-7,-,TGCGCCAGCAGCTTGGCACTAGCGGGGGGCTACGAGCAGTACTTC,CASSLALAGGYEQYF
15,-,TRBV2,TRBJ1-1,-,TGTGCCAGCAGTGAAGAACGCCTTTTAGGGTCTGAAGCTTTCTTT,CASSEERLLGSEAFF
13,-,TRBV5-1,TRBJ1-2,-,TGCGCCAGCAGACCCGACAGCAGCTATGGCTACACCTTC,CASRPDSSYGYTF
14,TRBD1,TRBV6-5,TRBJ1-2,once,TGTGCCAGCACAAGGGGCAGGGGGGACTATGGCTACACCTTC,CASTRGRGDYGYTF
15,TRBD2,TRBV4-1,TRBJ2-7,-,TGCGCCAGCAGCCAAGTGAAGACTAGCTACTACGAGCAGTACTTC,CASSQVKTSYYEQYF
16,-,TRBV7-9,TRBJ2-1,-,TGTGCCAGCAGCTTTTCGGGGGCACTAGGCGGCAATGAGCAGTTCTTC,CASSFSGALGGNEQFF
16,TRBD2,TRBV6-5,TRBJ2-2,-,TGTGCCAGCAGTTACGGAGAGCGGGAGGGCACCGGGGAGCTGTTTTTT,CASSYGEREGTGELFF
15,TRBD2,TRBV7-9,TRBJ2-7,-,TGTGCCAGCGAGACCCAGCGGCTAGCGGGGTACGAGCAGTACTTC,CASETQRLAGYEQYF
13,-,TRBV6-5,TRBJ2-1,once,TGTGCCAGCACCGCAGGGCATGGCAATGAGCAGTTCTTC,CASTAGHGNEQFF
15,TRBD2,TRBV7-7,TRBJ2-7,once,TGTGCCAGCAGCGAGGGACTAGCGGGGAGGTACGAGCAGTACTTC,CASSEGLAGRYEQYF
13,-,TRBV28,TRBJ1-1,-,TGTGCCAGCAGTCCCGCTCCAGGGCGCTCGGCTTTCTTT,CASSPAPGRSAFF
16,TRBD2,TRBV9,TRBJ2-5,-,TGTGCCAGCAGCGCCCGGGGAGCGGGAGCTCCAGAGACCCAGTACTTC,CASSARGAGAPETQYF
15,-,TRBV6-5,TRBJ2-3,-,TGTGCCAGCAGTTACTCCCACTCCTTCACAGATACGCAGTATTTT,CASSYSHSFTDTQYF
13,-,TRBV12-3/TRBV12-4,TRBJ1-1,-,TGTGCCAGCAGCCCCACTCCGAACACTGAAGCTTTCTTT,CASSPTPNTEAFF
17,TRBD2,TRBV19,TRBJ2-7,once,TGTGCCAGTAGGCCCCGGGGTAGCGGGGGGCTCTCCTACGAGCAGTACTTC,CASRPRGSGGLSYEQYF
13,-,TRBV2,TRBJ2-1,-,TGTGCCAGCAGTGCCCGACCAGACAATGAGCAGTTCTTC,CASSARPDNEQFF